The clone carrying this T cell receptor (beta chain) has ten or more counts. Its target is unknown. A unique molecular identifier was attached to every TCR cDNA molecule. Using its own MiXCR run on the 5' RACE reads, TCRdb lists one record per CDR3 protein. The top ten clones hold approximately 35% of a sample with 30,000 or so distinct CDR3 sequences, 8.4% of them seen once. This record belongs to a study of spatial heterogeneity in lung cancer. Study conclusions and caveats: Follow-up blood showed ubiquitous expanded tumor TCRs less than blood at resection did.

Time point given: sample taken at primary tumor resection. Sequencing of whole RNA from tumor, nontumor lung or frozen PBMC involved no sorting. The donors were approximately 70 patients with non-small cell lung cancer that was early-stage and untreated. This CDR3 region has 15 residues. Trimming took 0 bases from V and 4 from J; bases not matched to a gene: 2. In germline, CDR1 is ENHRY, CDR2 SYGVKD. The sequence was obtained from a female donor with early-stage non-small cell lung cancer. The V call is TRBV10-3, the J call TRBJ2-7; TRBD2 agrees at 11 bases. The starting material was PBMCs, obtained at surgery. The DNA for the CDR3 is TGTGCCATCAGTGAGTCCGGGACTAGCGGTTACGAGCAGTACTTC. Translating it yields CAISESGTSGYEQYF.